Presented here are 5 T cell receptor beta chains from one specimen sequenced in a study of CD8 T cells in Susac syndrome. Reverse transcription of roughly 0.5 to 1 ug RNA was carried out with random hexamers. One entry per CDR3 protein results from TCRdb running MiXCR on the immunoSEQ multiplex PCR reads. The table has 65,000 to 100,000 distinct CDR3 sequences, approximately 96% seen once. The sequenced sample consisted of CD8+ T cells from PBMCs. The receptors stem from a human donor with Susac syndrome.

In this sample, this clonotype turned up once. In DNA, the CDR3 is TGCAGCGTCCTACTGACAGATTCCTACGAGCAGTACGTC. Its translation is CSVLLTDSYEQYV. The rearrangement uses TRBV29-1 and TRBJ2-7; tentative D call: TRBD1 (5 bases). V lost 6 bases, J lost 1 base, and 13 bases lay in between. Germline V gene sequence: CDR1 SQVTM, CDR2 ANQGSEA. The CDR3 is made up of 13 amino acids.

The J gene is TRBJ2-7, the V gene TRBV13, with D perhaps TRBD2 (5 bases). The germline gives CDR1 PRHDT, CDR2 FYEKMQ (reference sequence). Trimming took off 4 bases at V and 6 bases at J, with 13 bases between the two ends. The CDR3 length is 13 residues. The DNA of the CDR3 is TGTGCCAGCAGCTACTTGGGAGTGCCCGAGCAGTACTTC. It encodes CASSYLGVPEQYF.

The V and J genes are TRBV5-1 and TRBJ2-5; D is tentatively TRBD1 or TRBD2 (5 bases each). Trimming removed 1 base at V and 5 bases at J, with 9 bases between. CDR1 is SGHRS, CDR2 YFSETQ, per germline. The CDR3 totals 13 residues. The CDR3 DNA follows: TGCGCCAGCAGCTTGTGGGGGAAGGAGACCCAGTACTTC. This gives the protein CASSLWGKETQYF. The full variable domain, completed using reference TRBV5-1 and TRBJ2-5, is KAGVTQTPRYLIKTRGQQVTLSCSPISGHRSVSWYQQTPGQGLQFLFEYFSETQRNKGNFPGRFSGRQFSNSRSEMNVSTLELGDSALYLCASSLWGKETQYFGPGTRLLVL.

The genes are TRBV2 and TRBJ1-2; D not certain. CDR1 is SNHLY and CDR2 is FYNNEI in the germline V gene. This CDR3 contains 14 residues. V was clipped by 3 bases and J by 2 bases, with 10 bases between them. The CDR3 DNA sequence: TGTGCCAGCAGTGAGAACAGCCAAAACTATGGCTACACCTTC. Its protein is CASSENSQNYGYTF.

The V call is TRBV20-1, the J call TRBJ2-3; TRBD1 matches 8 bases. The CDR3 covers 14 residues. Trimming cost V 5 bases and J 1 base; bases outside gene matches: 5. Germline V lookup: CDR1 DFQATT, CDR2 SNEGSKA (reference sequence). The CDR3 DNA sequence: TGCAGTGCTGAAACGGGACAGGGCACAGATACGCAGTATTTT. Its protein is CSAETGQGTDTQYF.